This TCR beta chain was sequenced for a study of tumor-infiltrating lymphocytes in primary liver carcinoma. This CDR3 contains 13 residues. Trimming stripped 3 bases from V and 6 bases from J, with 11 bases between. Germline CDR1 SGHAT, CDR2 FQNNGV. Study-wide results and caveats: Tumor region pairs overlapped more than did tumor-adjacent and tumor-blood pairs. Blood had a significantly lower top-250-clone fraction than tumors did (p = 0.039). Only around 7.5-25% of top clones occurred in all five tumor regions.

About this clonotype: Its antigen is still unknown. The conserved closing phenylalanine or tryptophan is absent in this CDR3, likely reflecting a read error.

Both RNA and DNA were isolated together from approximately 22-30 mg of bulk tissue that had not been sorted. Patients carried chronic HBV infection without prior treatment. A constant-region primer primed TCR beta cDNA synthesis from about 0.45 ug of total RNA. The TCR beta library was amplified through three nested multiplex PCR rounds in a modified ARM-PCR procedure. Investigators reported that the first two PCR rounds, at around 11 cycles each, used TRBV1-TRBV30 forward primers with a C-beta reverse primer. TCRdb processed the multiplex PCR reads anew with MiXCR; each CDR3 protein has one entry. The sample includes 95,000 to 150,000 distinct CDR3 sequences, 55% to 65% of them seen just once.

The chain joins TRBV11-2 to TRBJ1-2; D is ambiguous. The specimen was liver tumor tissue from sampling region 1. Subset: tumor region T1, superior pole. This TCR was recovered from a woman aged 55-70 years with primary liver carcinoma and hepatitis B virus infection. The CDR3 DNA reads TGTGCCAGCAGCTTGGAGCCCGACAATGGCTACACCTAC. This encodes CASSLEPDNGYTY.